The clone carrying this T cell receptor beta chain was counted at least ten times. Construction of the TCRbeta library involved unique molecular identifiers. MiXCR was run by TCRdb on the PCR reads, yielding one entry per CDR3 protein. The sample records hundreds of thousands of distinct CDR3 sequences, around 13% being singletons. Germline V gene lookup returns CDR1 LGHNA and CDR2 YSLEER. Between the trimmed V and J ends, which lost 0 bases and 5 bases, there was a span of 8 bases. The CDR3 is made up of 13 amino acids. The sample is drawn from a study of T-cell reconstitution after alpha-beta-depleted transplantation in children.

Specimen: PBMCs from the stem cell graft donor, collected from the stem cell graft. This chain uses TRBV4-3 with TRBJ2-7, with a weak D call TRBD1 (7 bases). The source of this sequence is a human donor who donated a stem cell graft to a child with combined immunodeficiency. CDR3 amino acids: CASSQDRGDEQYF. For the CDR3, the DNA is TGCGCCAGCAGCCAAGACAGGGGGGACGAGCAGTACTTC.